This paragraph reports one TCR beta chain. Its target antigen remains unknown. Per-nucleotide qualities are absent, and no much larger clonotype sits a single base away. The sample is drawn from a study of blood T cell repertoires in COVID-19 (dated by TCRdb to 2018 to 2021). About the full investigation: Samples from collaborators originated in the United States, Italy and Spain and spanned both the acute and convalescent phases of COVID-19. The samples were drawn from the first 160 participants of the ongoing ImmuneRACE study and from about 1,200 subjects provided by 6 global collaborators. HLA class I and class II types, where available, came from metadata supplied by the sample provider rather than from assay-based typing. The dataset comprised deeply sampled blood TCRbeta repertoires from subjects exposed to, actively infected with, or recovered from COVID-19. The sample metadata nearly always contained a de-identified subject ID, COVID-19 status, age in years and sex. The repertoires were made available in a free public database intended to serve as a resource for research on the immune response to SARS-CoV-2. The prospective study material was composed of cDNA or gDNA derived from T cells, B-cell-depleted T cells, or PBMCs. Overall results and qualifications from the work: How much clinical and demographic metadata was included differed by source and by participant, and the metadata was provided uncurated.

Collaborating institutions collected whole blood in K2EDTA tubes following their own protocols. For TCRbeta analysis, collaborators shipped samples in one of three forms: frozen whole blood, isolated PBMCs, or DNA extracted from either of those sample types. TCRbeta CDR3 regions were amplified from genomic DNA by means of the immunoSEQ Assay, a bias-controlled multiplex PCR. Turning to the authors' computational methods: Nucleated cell counts per sample were estimated from amplification of reference gene primers within the assay. To quantify the absolute abundance of each unique TCRbeta CDR3 rearrangement, sequence reads were collapsed and filtered. For each sample, productive Simpson clonality was calculated as the square root of Simpson's diversity index across productive rearrangements. TCRdb re-hosts the immuneACCESS table, in-frame sequences only. Its copies lack some clones; in the studies checked, an unresolved V gene accounts for under half of them, and the cause for the rest is not known. The V and J calls and clone size come from that table; D and trimming were worked out from the DNA. The sample data list approximately 30,000 clones, and more than 65% of these were observed just once. The top ten constitute 45% to 55% of the sample.

In the germline V gene (reference sequence), CDR1 corresponds to DFQATT and CDR2 to SNEGSKA. The CDR3 numbers 17 residues from cysteine through phenylalanine. Only the CDR3 DNA is retained, 51 bases long and in frame from the first base. V is pared back by 3 bases and J by 0 bases, with 18 bases lying between the germline termini. The sample consisted of peripheral blood. This receptor was taken from a man aged 50 to 59 with active or convalescent COVID-19. The chain couples TRBV20-1 to TRBJ1-5; the D segment cannot be called with confidence. The CDR3 protein: CSASLGGSSYSNQPQHF. The DNA is TGCAGTGCTAGTCTTGGCGGGAGCTCTTATAGCAATCAGCCCCAGCATTTT.